The rows below give T cell receptor beta chains drawn from one sample of a study of blood T cell repertoires in COVID-19. Using immunoSEQ multiplex PCR, the repertoire was profiled, and TCRdb retains in-frame clones only, with some absent. The sample lists 200,000 to 250,000 clones, 86% occurring once. The material sequenced was PBMCs or T cells enriched from blood (not recorded which). These receptors came from a woman aged 25 to 39 who had been exposed to COVID-19. Both conserved end residues are part of each CDR3. A D gene is named only where the DNA matches it firmly. Only part of the rows carry a size: once, few, many, or a class if the clone is expanded.

d_call: TRBD1
v_call: TRBV2
j_call: TRBJ2-7
cdr3_length: 17
clone_size: .
cdr3_nt: TGTGCCAGCAGGACCACCTCGGACAGGGTTGGTGACTACGAGCAGTACTTC
cdr3_aa: CASRTTSDRVGDYEQYF

d_call: .
v_call: TRBV24-1
j_call: TRBJ1-2
cdr3_length: 15
clone_size: .
cdr3_nt: TGTGCCACCAGTGATTCCATACAGGGAGTCTATGGCTACACCTTC
cdr3_aa: CATSDSIQGVYGYTF

d_call: TRBD1
v_call: TRBV4-1
j_call: TRBJ1-2
cdr3_length: 16
clone_size: .
cdr3_nt: TGCGCCAGCAGCCAATCCCGGGACAGAGATAACTATGGCTACACCTTC
cdr3_aa: CASSQSRDRDNYGYTF

d_call: TRBD1
v_call: TRBV27
j_call: TRBJ1-1
cdr3_length: 14
clone_size: .
cdr3_nt: TGTGCCAGCAGCTACGGACAGGGGGCAACAGAAGCTTTCTTT
cdr3_aa: CASSYGQGATEAFF

d_call: .
v_call: TRBV28
j_call: TRBJ2-7
cdr3_length: 15
clone_size: .
cdr3_nt: TGTGCCAGCAGTTTAAGTGGATCGGTTAGGGGCGAGCAGTACTTC
cdr3_aa: CASSLSGSVRGEQYF

d_call: .
v_call: TRBV24-1
j_call: TRBJ1-2
cdr3_length: 14
clone_size: .
cdr3_nt: TGTGCCACCAGCCGTGGGGCCTCGACCCATGGCTACACCTTC
cdr3_aa: CATSRGASTHGYTF

d_call: .
v_call: TRBV5-5
j_call: TRBJ1-5
cdr3_length: 13
clone_size: .
cdr3_nt: TGTGCCAGCAGCTTGGACGGGAATCAGCCCCAGCATTTT
cdr3_aa: CASSLDGNQPQHF

d_call: TRBD1
v_call: TRBV28
j_call: TRBJ1-1
cdr3_length: 16
clone_size: .
cdr3_nt: TGTGCCAGCAGTGGCGGGGGACAGGGTGCCCACACTGAAGCTTTCTTT
cdr3_aa: CASSGGGQGAHTEAFF

d_call: TRBD1
v_call: TRBV14
j_call: TRBJ1-1
cdr3_length: 15
clone_size: .
cdr3_nt: TGTGCCAGCAGCCGCGGACAGGGATGGGGGACTGAAGCTTTCTTT
cdr3_aa: CASSRGQGWGTEAFF

d_call: .
v_call: TRBV19
j_call: TRBJ2-5
cdr3_length: 15
clone_size: .
cdr3_nt: TGTGCCAGTAGTATAGATCTAGGATACCAAGAGACCCAGTACTTC
cdr3_aa: CASSIDLGYQETQYF

d_call: TRBD2
v_call: TRBV24-1
j_call: TRBJ2-3
cdr3_length: 16
clone_size: once
cdr3_nt: TGTGCCACCAGTGAGGCTAGCGGGGGAGGACAGGCTACGCAGTATTTT
cdr3_aa: CATSEASGGGQATQYF

d_call: .
v_call: TRBV2
j_call: TRBJ2-5
cdr3_length: 10
clone_size: .
cdr3_nt: TGTGCCAGCAGTGAAGGGACAGCCGACTTC
cdr3_aa: CASSEGTADF

d_call: TRBD1
v_call: TRBV10-3
j_call: TRBJ1-1
cdr3_length: 14
clone_size: .
cdr3_nt: TGTGCCATCAGTGAGACAAGAGGGGACAGTGAAGCTTTCTTT
cdr3_aa: CAISETRGDSEAFF

d_call: .
v_call: TRBV30
j_call: TRBJ1-6
cdr3_length: 13
clone_size: once
cdr3_nt: TGTGCCTGGAGTTTACACGATAATTCACCCCTCCACTTT
cdr3_aa: CAWSLHDNSPLHF

d_call: .
v_call: TRBV9
j_call: TRBJ2-7
cdr3_length: 14
clone_size: .
cdr3_nt: TGTGCCAGCAGCGTAGAAGGGGCCACCTACGAGCAGTACTTC
cdr3_aa: CASSVEGATYEQYF

d_call: TRBD1
v_call: TRBV5-1
j_call: TRBJ2-2
cdr3_length: 14
clone_size: few
cdr3_nt: TGCGCCAGCAGCTTGGGACAGGGTCACGGGGAGCTGTTTTTT
cdr3_aa: CASSLGQGHGELFF

d_call: TRBD1
v_call: TRBV7-3
j_call: TRBJ1-2
cdr3_length: 15
clone_size: .
cdr3_nt: TGTGCCAGCAGCTTAACCCTGACAGGGGAGGACGGCTACACCTTC
cdr3_aa: CASSLTLTGEDGYTF

d_call: .
v_call: TRBV29-1
j_call: TRBJ1-4
cdr3_length: 14
clone_size: .
cdr3_nt: TGCAGCGTTGAGGGGGGGCGGTATAACGAAAAACTGTTTTTT
cdr3_aa: CSVEGGRYNEKLFF

d_call: .
v_call: TRBV2
j_call: TRBJ1-5
cdr3_length: 13
clone_size: .
cdr3_nt: TGTGCCAGCAGTATAGGGACACGTCAGCCCCAGCATTTT
cdr3_aa: CASSIGTRQPQHF

d_call: TRBD1
v_call: TRBV28
j_call: TRBJ2-3
cdr3_length: 15
clone_size: .
cdr3_nt: TGTGCCAGCAGTTACGACGGACAGGGCAGCGATACGCAGTATTTT
cdr3_aa: CASSYDGQGSDTQYF

d_call: TRBD1
v_call: TRBV7-2
j_call: TRBJ1-2
cdr3_length: 14
clone_size: .
cdr3_nt: TGTGCCAGCAGCTCGCACCAAGGGGGCGTAGGCTACACCTTC
cdr3_aa: CASSSHQGGVGYTF

d_call: .
v_call: TRBV19
j_call: TRBJ2-7
cdr3_length: 15
clone_size: few
cdr3_nt: TGTGCCACCTCGGTGGCCTCCGGGGGCTCCTACGAGCAGTACTTC
cdr3_aa: CATSVASGGSYEQYF

d_call: TRBD1
v_call: TRBV28
j_call: TRBJ1-2
cdr3_length: 14
clone_size: .
cdr3_nt: TGTGCCAGCAGTTTAAGACAGGGGGCGAATGGCTACACCTTC
cdr3_aa: CASSLRQGANGYTF

d_call: TRBD1
v_call: TRBV5-1
j_call: TRBJ1-2
cdr3_length: 15
clone_size: .
cdr3_nt: TGCGCCAGCAGCGTCTCCGGGACAGGGGGCGGCGGCTACACCTTC
cdr3_aa: CASSVSGTGGGGYTF

d_call: .
v_call: TRBV11-3
j_call: TRBJ1-1
cdr3_length: 14
clone_size: once
cdr3_nt: TGTGCCAGCAGCTTAGAGGAGGGGTCCTGGGAAGCTTTCTTT
cdr3_aa: CASSLEEGSWEAFF

d_call: .
v_call: TRBV5-1
j_call: TRBJ1-2
cdr3_length: 19
clone_size: once
cdr3_nt: TGCGCCAGCAGCTCTTTACCGGGCCTTTCCGACGCGGGGGACTATGGCTACACCTTC
cdr3_aa: CASSSLPGLSDAGDYGYTF

d_call: TRBD1
v_call: TRBV6-5
j_call: TRBJ1-2
cdr3_length: 13
clone_size: .
cdr3_nt: TGTGCCAGCAGAAACACAGGGGGCGAAGGCTACACCTTC
cdr3_aa: CASRNTGGEGYTF

d_call: .
v_call: TRBV12-3/TRBV12-4
j_call: TRBJ1-2
cdr3_length: 11
clone_size: once
cdr3_nt: TGTGCCAGCAGCCTCAGGGGCGGCTACACCTTC
cdr3_aa: CASSLRGGYTF

d_call: .
v_call: TRBV6-5
j_call: TRBJ2-1
cdr3_length: 14
clone_size: many
cdr3_nt: TGTGCCAGCAGCACAGCAGGGGGGTACAATGAGCAGTTCTTC
cdr3_aa: CASSTAGGYNEQFF

d_call: TRBD1
v_call: TRBV7-2
j_call: TRBJ2-2
cdr3_length: 16
clone_size: .
cdr3_nt: TGTGCCAGCAGCTTAGATGGGACAGGACTCACCGGGGAGCTGTTTTTT
cdr3_aa: CASSLDGTGLTGELFF

d_call: .
v_call: TRBV30
j_call: TRBJ1-1
cdr3_length: 16
clone_size: .
cdr3_nt: TGTGCCTGGAGTGTTTCCTTGGGGCAGCCGAACACTGAAGCTTTCTTT
cdr3_aa: CAWSVSLGQPNTEAFF

d_call: .
v_call: TRBV5-4
j_call: TRBJ1-1
cdr3_length: 14
clone_size: .
cdr3_nt: TGTGCCAGCAGCTTACAGACGGTGAACACTGAAGCTTTCTTT
cdr3_aa: CASSLQTVNTEAFF

d_call: .
v_call: TRBV19
j_call: TRBJ2-7
cdr3_length: 13
clone_size: .
cdr3_nt: TGTGCCAGTAGTATGAGGTCAGTAGCCGAGCAGTACTTC
cdr3_aa: CASSMRSVAEQYF

d_call: TRBD2
v_call: TRBV2
j_call: TRBJ2-2
cdr3_length: 15
clone_size: .
cdr3_nt: TGTGCCAGCAGTGTATTGCGGGGGGGCACCGGGGAGCTGTTTTTT
cdr3_aa: CASSVLRGGTGELFF

d_call: .
v_call: TRBV11-1
j_call: TRBJ1-3
cdr3_length: 13
clone_size: .
cdr3_nt: TGTGCCAGCAGCTTCCCAGCTGGAAACACCATATATTTT
cdr3_aa: CASSFPAGNTIYF

d_call: TRBD1
v_call: TRBV7-9
j_call: TRBJ1-6
cdr3_length: 15
clone_size: .
cdr3_nt: TGTGCCAGCAGCTTGGCCCCGACAGGGGGTTCACCCCTCCACTTT
cdr3_aa: CASSLAPTGGSPLHF

d_call: TRBD2
v_call: TRBV5-5
j_call: TRBJ2-1
cdr3_length: 16
clone_size: .
cdr3_nt: TGTGCCAGCAGGCTACACCTAGCGGGGGCCTACAATGAGCAGTTCTTC
cdr3_aa: CASRLHLAGAYNEQFF

d_call: .
v_call: TRBV5-6
j_call: TRBJ2-1
cdr3_length: 19
clone_size: few
cdr3_nt: TGTGCCAGCAGCTCCCCGGGCGGGGAAACCTTTGGTGGGCCCAATGAGCAGTTCTTC
cdr3_aa: CASSSPGGETFGGPNEQFF

d_call: TRBD2
v_call: TRBV24-1
j_call: TRBJ2-1
cdr3_length: 16
clone_size: .
cdr3_nt: TGTGCCACCAGTGACTCTAGCGGGGGGAGGGACAATGAGCAGTTCTTC
cdr3_aa: CATSDSSGGRDNEQFF

d_call: .
v_call: TRBV6-2/TRBV6-3
j_call: TRBJ1-2
cdr3_length: 12
clone_size: .
cdr3_nt: TGTGCCAGCAGTTACAGGGGAGGGGGCTACACCTTC
cdr3_aa: CASSYRGGGYTF

d_call: TRBD1
v_call: TRBV10-2
j_call: TRBJ2-2
cdr3_length: 15
clone_size: .
cdr3_nt: TGCGCCAGCAGTGGGACAGGCTCGGGCACCGGGGAGCTGTTTTTT
cdr3_aa: CASSGTGSGTGELFF

d_call: TRBD2
v_call: TRBV3-1/TRBV3-2
j_call: TRBJ2-2
cdr3_length: 14
clone_size: .
cdr3_nt: TGTGCCTCCTGCGGGGGGCCGGGGACCGGGGAGCTGTTTTTT
cdr3_aa: CASCGGPGTGELFF

d_call: TRBD2
v_call: TRBV3-1/TRBV3-2
j_call: TRBJ2-7
cdr3_length: 18
clone_size: .
cdr3_nt: TGTGCCAGCAGCCAATTTACCGGGCGGGGGGGCCTTCTTGACGAGCAGTACTTC
cdr3_aa: CASSQFTGRGGLLDEQYF

d_call: .
v_call: TRBV24-1
j_call: TRBJ1-5
cdr3_length: 15
clone_size: .
cdr3_nt: TGTGCCACTCATACAGGGAACTATAGCAATCAGCCCCAGCATTTT
cdr3_aa: CATHTGNYSNQPQHF

d_call: TRBD2
v_call: TRBV24-1
j_call: TRBJ2-3
cdr3_length: 15
clone_size: .
cdr3_nt: TGTGCCACCAGTCCAGCAATTAGCGGGGCAGATACGCAGTATTTT
cdr3_aa: CATSPAISGADTQYF

d_call: .
v_call: TRBV2
j_call: TRBJ1-1
cdr3_length: 12
clone_size: .
cdr3_nt: TGTGCCAGCAGACTCATGGATACGAGGGCTTTCTTT
cdr3_aa: CASRLMDTRAFF

d_call: TRBD1
v_call: TRBV2
j_call: TRBJ1-2
cdr3_length: 14
clone_size: .
cdr3_nt: TGTGCCAGCAGTTCCGGGACAGCCTCCTATGGCTACACCTTC
cdr3_aa: CASSSGTASYGYTF

d_call: .
v_call: TRBV5-1
j_call: TRBJ1-6
cdr3_length: 15
clone_size: .
cdr3_nt: TGCGCCAGCAGCTTGGCTGCAGGGATGAATTCACCCCTCCACTTT
cdr3_aa: CASSLAAGMNSPLHF

d_call: TRBD1
v_call: TRBV19
j_call: TRBJ1-5
cdr3_length: 16
clone_size: .
cdr3_nt: TGTGCCAGTAGATCCGGACAGGGGACCTCCAATCAGCCCCAGCATTTT
cdr3_aa: CASRSGQGTSNQPQHF

d_call: TRBD1
v_call: TRBV5-1
j_call: TRBJ2-3
cdr3_length: 15
clone_size: .
cdr3_nt: TGCGCCAGCAGCTTTCGGACAGGGGGTTCAGATACGCAGTATTTT
cdr3_aa: CASSFRTGGSDTQYF

d_call: TRBD1
v_call: TRBV7-8
j_call: TRBJ1-1
cdr3_length: 16
clone_size: few
cdr3_nt: TGTGCCAGCAGCTTACGAACAGGGGGCATGAACACTGAAGCTTTCTTT
cdr3_aa: CASSLRTGGMNTEAFF

d_call: .
v_call: TRBV10-3
j_call: TRBJ2-5
cdr3_length: 15
clone_size: once
cdr3_nt: TGTGCCATCAGTGACGAGGGTTCGTCTCCAGAGACCCAGTACTTC
cdr3_aa: CAISDEGSSPETQYF

d_call: TRBD2
v_call: TRBV4-2
j_call: TRBJ2-7
cdr3_length: 17
clone_size: .
cdr3_nt: TGTGCCAGCAGCCAAGTCGGGGATAGCGGGGCGGCCCACGAGCAGTACTTC
cdr3_aa: CASSQVGDSGAAHEQYF